This T cell receptor (beta chain) was captured in a study of regulatory T cells in long-lasting Graves disease. Trimming cost V 0 bases and J 5 bases; bases outside gene matches: 7. The CDR3 consists of 16 residues. Germline lookup yields CDR1 MNHNY and CDR2 SVGAGI (reference sequence). Time point meaning: persistent/refractory GD, antithyroid drugs over 5 years with positive TRAb. From PBMCs, RNA was extracted and then used to make the TCR library. Both iRepertoire HTBI primers and Arm-PCR of CDR3 regions were used to build the TCR beta libraries. TCRdb fed the multiplex PCR reads into MiXCR, producing one record per CDR3 protein. The sample includes a few hundred thousand distinct CDR3 sequences, roughly 24% of them seen just once. Notes on this clonotype: Its specificity is unknown.

The study's findings and limits: Fewer public clonotypes were shared by new patients (roughly 910) than by persistent patients (roughly 2,600).

This sequence was found in a woman in her forties with Graves disease. The sequencing here drew on peripheral blood mononuclear cells (PBMCs), taken when the disease was refractory, from a patient treated with antithyroid drugs. V gene TRBV6-6 combines with J gene TRBJ2-5, with 9 bases aligning to TRBD1. This CDR3 is CASSYSWGQGTETQYF. The DNA for the CDR3 is TGTGCCAGCAGTTACTCGTGGGGACAGGGTACCGAGACCCAGTACTTC.